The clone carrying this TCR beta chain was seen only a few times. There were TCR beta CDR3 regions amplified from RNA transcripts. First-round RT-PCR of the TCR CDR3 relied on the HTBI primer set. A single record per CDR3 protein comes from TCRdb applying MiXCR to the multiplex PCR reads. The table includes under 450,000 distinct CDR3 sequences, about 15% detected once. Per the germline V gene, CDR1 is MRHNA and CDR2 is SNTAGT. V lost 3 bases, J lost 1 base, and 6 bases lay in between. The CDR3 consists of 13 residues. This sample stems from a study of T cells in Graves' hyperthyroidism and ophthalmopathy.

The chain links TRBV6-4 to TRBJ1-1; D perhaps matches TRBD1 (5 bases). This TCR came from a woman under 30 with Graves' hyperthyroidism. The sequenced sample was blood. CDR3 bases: TGTGCCAGCAGTGATGGGGGGAACACTGAAGCTTTCTTT. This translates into CASSDGGNTEAFF.